The 9 T cell receptor beta chains below come from one sample, sequenced in a study of identical twins. A single record per CDR3 protein comes from TCRdb applying MiXCR to the 5' RACE reads. The sample has roughly 540,000 distinct CDR3 sequences, 20% to 25% seen once. The same data also went into a second study, on T cells expressing NK-cell markers.

Sequenced input: CD4+ T cells sorted from blood. These receptors were collected from a woman younger than 35 in good health.

J is TRBJ1-2 and V is TRBV20-1; D gene unclear. CDR3 length equals 12 residues. The V gene's germline CDR1 is DFQATT and CDR2 SNEGSKA (reference sequence). The ends were cut back, 2 bases at V and 8 bases at J, with 12 bases in the middle. CDR3 in DNA: TGCAGTGCTAGAAGACCCCATACGGGCTACACCTTC. Its protein is CSARRPHTGYTF.

This clonotype occurred many times. The gene calls are TRBV20-1 and TRBJ2-5, with TRBD2 matching over 8 bases. J gave up 4 bases and V 5 bases, and 6 bases lay outside the gene matches. Germline lookup yields CDR1 DFQATT and CDR2 SNEGSKA (reference sequence). This CDR3 region has 13 residues. DNA for the CDR3: TGCAGTGCTTCGGGACTAGTACGAGAGACCCAGTACTTC. It yields the protein CSASGLVRETQYF.

In this sample, this clonotype turned up many times. CDR3 amino acids: CASSVREGTNSGNTIYF. CDR3 coding DNA: TGTGCCAGCAGCGTACGGGAAGGGACAAACTCTGGAAACACCATATATTTT. The rearrangement joins TRBV9 to TRBJ1-3; D perhaps matches TRBD1 (6 bases). CDR3 length: 17 amino acids. Germline lookup yields CDR1 SGDLS and CDR2 YYNGEE. Trimming took 1 base from V and 0 from J, leaving 14 bases between them.

In this sample, this clonotype turned up a few times. The J gene is TRBJ2-3, the V gene TRBV10-2; 8 bases line up with TRBD2. The CDR3 covers 14 residues. Germline loops: CDR1 WSHSY, CDR2 SAAADI. The junction had 5 bases not matched to a gene; V was cut back by 4 bases and J by 5 bases. CDR3 DNA sequence: TGCGCCAGCAGTGGAGCGGGAGTTGTAGATACGCAGTATTTT. Translation gives CASSGAGVVDTQYF.

CDR3 coding DNA: TGTGCCAGCAGGCTAGCGGGAGGGTTCTACAATGAGCAGTTCTTC. This encodes CASRLAGGFYNEQFF. The chain couples TRBV12-3 or TRBV12-4 to TRBJ2-1; TRBD2 matches at 12 bases. J was trimmed by 3 bases and V by 6 bases; bases with no gene match: 3. CDR3 length: 15 amino acids.

Ten or more counts support this clonotype. The germline gene is not matched at one end of the junction; a read error may be the cause. V is TRBV7-9 and J is TRBJ1-3; possibly TRBD1 for D (5 bases). The germline V gene has CDR1 SEHNR and CDR2 FQNEAQ (reference sequence). The CDR3 loop spans 15 amino acids. CDR3 nucleotides: TGTGCCAGCAGTTTAGCGGGGGGCTCTGGAAACACCATATATTTT. Translating gives CASSLAGGSGNTIYF.

This clonotype was seen a few times. This chain links TRBV29-1 with TRBJ2-5; the D gene is possibly TRBD2 (5 bases). V shed 4 bases and J shed 4 bases, with 10 bases lying between them. Germline V gives CDR1 SQVTM, CDR2 ANQGSEA. CDR3 length: 12 amino acids. This chain's CDR3 is CSVGLSGETQYF. The DNA for the CDR3 is TGCAGCGTTGGACTAAGCGGAGAGACCCAGTACTTC.

This chain links TRBV20-1 with TRBJ2-7; D remains unclear. The CDR3 consists of 12 residues. From germline, CDR1 is DFQATT and CDR2 SNEGSKA (reference sequence). V lost 3 bases to trimming and J lost 4 bases, with 10 bases between them. The CDR3: CSASTRVYEQYF. The CDR3 DNA sequence: TGCAGTGCTAGCACCCGGGTGTACGAGCAGTACTTC.

The chain couples TRBV19 to TRBJ2-1, with TRBD1 identical over 8 bases. J was trimmed by 8 bases and V by 7 bases; bases with no gene match: 10. Germline lookup yields CDR1 LNHDA and CDR2 SQIVND (reference sequence). The CDR3 length is 14 residues. The CDR3 is CASISPGGSDEQFF. The CDR3 DNA reads TGTGCCAGTATCTCCCCAGGGGGCAGCGATGAGCAGTTCTTC.